This is a list of T cell receptor beta chains from one sample in a study of T cell repertoires in cytomegalovirus infection. MiXCR was run by TCRdb on the reads, yielding one entry per CDR3 protein. The sample contains about 530,000 distinct CDR3 sequences, approximately 26% of which appear only once. The specimen was PBMCs. The receptors were gathered from a human donor in good health (CMV status not recorded). Some clones in this sample may be carry-over from other donors' samples. Each CDR3 is given with its conserved first and last residue. D genes are given only for firm matches. Not every row has a clone size; where given, it reads once, few, many or a size class.

cdr3_nt: TGTGCCAGTAGTAAACCCCCGGGGACTAGTCAAGATACGCAGTATTTT
cdr3_aa: CASSKPPGTSQDTQYF
d_call: TRBD2
j_call: TRBJ2-3
clone_size: NA
v_call: TRBV19

cdr3_nt: TGCGCCAGCTTCAGCGGTAGCACAGATACGCAGTATTTT
cdr3_aa: CASFSGSTDTQYF
d_call: NA
j_call: TRBJ2-3
clone_size: many
v_call: TRBV5-1

cdr3_nt: TGTGCCAGCAGCTTACCACCCCTACCTCCGGATACGCAGTATTTT
cdr3_aa: CASSLPPLPPDTQYF
d_call: NA
j_call: TRBJ2-3
clone_size: NA
v_call: TRBV7-9

cdr3_nt: TGTGCCAGCAGCTTCCAGGGAGGGGCCTACAATGAGCAGTTCTTC
cdr3_aa: CASSFQGGAYNEQFF
d_call: TRBD2
j_call: TRBJ2-1
clone_size: few
v_call: TRBV11-2

cdr3_nt: TGTGCCAGCACAACTGCCCAGGGGGTCGGCACAGATACGCAGTATTTT
cdr3_aa: CASTTAQGVGTDTQYF
d_call: TRBD1
j_call: TRBJ2-3
clone_size: few
v_call: TRBV6-5

cdr3_nt: TGCAGCGTTGAAGGTGGGGCCAACGTCCTGACTTTC
cdr3_aa: CSVEGGANVLTF
d_call: NA
j_call: TRBJ2-6
clone_size: NA
v_call: TRBV29-1

cdr3_nt: TGTGCCAGCAGCTTTCCGACAGGGGGGGACACCATATATTTT
cdr3_aa: CASSFPTGGDTIYF
d_call: TRBD1
j_call: TRBJ1-3
clone_size: NA
v_call: TRBV13

cdr3_nt: TGTGCCAGCAGCTCGCAGGGACTAGCGGGCACCGGGGAGCTGTTTTTT
cdr3_aa: CASSSQGLAGTGELFF
d_call: TRBD2
j_call: TRBJ2-2
clone_size: NA
v_call: TRBV7-3

cdr3_nt: TGTGCCAGCAGCTTAGGGTCTAGCGGCGGGCAGTACTTC
cdr3_aa: CASSLGSSGGQYF
d_call: TRBD2
j_call: TRBJ2-7
clone_size: few
v_call: TRBV7-2

cdr3_nt: TGTGCCAGCAGTCCTAAGGTTCAGCCCCAGCATTTT
cdr3_aa: CASSPKVQPQHF
d_call: NA
j_call: TRBJ1-5
clone_size: NA
v_call: TRBV12-3/TRBV12-4

cdr3_nt: TGTGCCAGCAGTTTAAGGGGGAGGGCCTCGAATACGCAGTATTTT
cdr3_aa: CASSLRGRASNTQYF
d_call: NA
j_call: TRBJ2-3
clone_size: NA
v_call: TRBV12-3/TRBV12-4

cdr3_nt: TGCGCCAGCAGCCAGGGAACAGGGTTATACACCGGGGAGCTGTTTTTT
cdr3_aa: CASSQGTGLYTGELFF
d_call: NA
j_call: TRBJ2-2
clone_size: NA
v_call: TRBV4-3

cdr3_nt: TGTGCCAGCAGTTTCCTCCCTGGACAGGGGACGGCAGATACGCAGTATTTT
cdr3_aa: CASSFLPGQGTADTQYF
d_call: TRBD1
j_call: TRBJ2-3
clone_size: NA
v_call: TRBV28

cdr3_nt: TGTGCCAGTAGTAGGACGATGACAGGGGCCCTTCTAGGGCCCCAGCATTTT
cdr3_aa: CASSRTMTGALLGPQHF
d_call: TRBD1
j_call: TRBJ1-5
clone_size: few
v_call: TRBV19

cdr3_nt: TGTGCCAGCAGCTTAGAATTCACCGGGGAGCTGTTTTTT
cdr3_aa: CASSLEFTGELFF
d_call: NA
j_call: TRBJ2-2
clone_size: many
v_call: TRBV7-2

cdr3_nt: TGTGCCAGCAGTTTTACTAACGGGAATGAAAAACTGTTTTTT
cdr3_aa: CASSFTNGNEKLFF
d_call: NA
j_call: TRBJ1-4
clone_size: NA
v_call: TRBV28

cdr3_nt: TGCGCCAGCAGCCCCGGGACAGGATACAGAACCTACGAGCAGTACTTC
cdr3_aa: CASSPGTGYRTYEQYF
d_call: TRBD1
j_call: TRBJ2-7
clone_size: NA
v_call: TRBV5-1

cdr3_nt: TGTGCCAGCAGCTTAGCACTAGCGAAAGAGACCCAGTACTTC
cdr3_aa: CASSLALAKETQYF
d_call: TRBD2
j_call: TRBJ2-5
clone_size: few
v_call: TRBV7-2

cdr3_nt: TGTGCCAGCAGCTCAAACCCTGAGACCCAGTACTTC
cdr3_aa: CASSSNPETQYF
d_call: NA
j_call: TRBJ2-5
clone_size: NA
v_call: TRBV5-6

cdr3_nt: TGTGCCAGCAGCCCAGGACGGGGCACCGGGGAGCTGTTTTTT
cdr3_aa: CASSPGRGTGELFF
d_call: NA
j_call: TRBJ2-2
clone_size: many
v_call: TRBV7-2

cdr3_nt: TGTGCCACCAGTGATTGGAGGGGAGAGCTGTTTTTT
cdr3_aa: CATSDWRGELFF
d_call: NA
j_call: TRBJ2-2
clone_size: few
v_call: TRBV24-1

cdr3_nt: TGTGCCAGCAGTTTCCCGGGAGGGGCAAACATTCAGTACTTC
cdr3_aa: CASSFPGGANIQYF
d_call: TRBD2
j_call: TRBJ2-4
clone_size: NA
v_call: TRBV12-3/TRBV12-4

cdr3_nt: TGCAGCGGGGTACCGGGACAGAGTGAAGCTTTCTTT
cdr3_aa: CSGVPGQSEAFF
d_call: TRBD1
j_call: TRBJ1-1
clone_size: NA
v_call: TRBV29-1

cdr3_nt: TGTGCCAGGACCGAACCAGGACTAGCGTGGAACAATGAGCAGTTCTTC
cdr3_aa: CARTEPGLAWNNEQFF
d_call: TRBD2
j_call: TRBJ2-1
clone_size: many
v_call: TRBV12-3/TRBV12-4

cdr3_nt: TGTGCCAGCAGCTCCCGGGACAGACCTTACAATGAGCAGTTCTTC
cdr3_aa: CASSSRDRPYNEQFF
d_call: TRBD1
j_call: TRBJ2-1
clone_size: NA
v_call: TRBV11-1

cdr3_nt: TGTGCCAGTAGAAGACAGGGGGCCAGCAATCAGCCCCAGCATTTT
cdr3_aa: CASRRQGASNQPQHF
d_call: TRBD1
j_call: TRBJ1-5
clone_size: NA
v_call: TRBV19

cdr3_nt: TGTGCCAGCAGCTTAGATTACAGGGGGGCCAATGAGCAGTTCTTC
cdr3_aa: CASSLDYRGANEQFF
d_call: TRBD1
j_call: TRBJ2-1
clone_size: NA
v_call: TRBV11-2

cdr3_nt: TGTGCCAGCAGAAGGGAATTCCATGGAAACACCATATATTTT
cdr3_aa: CASRREFHGNTIYF
d_call: NA
j_call: TRBJ1-3
clone_size: NA
v_call: TRBV6-1

cdr3_nt: TGTGCCAGCAGCTTAGGGACTAGCGGACTGTACCAAGAGACCCAGTACTTC
cdr3_aa: CASSLGTSGLYQETQYF
d_call: TRBD2
j_call: TRBJ2-5
clone_size: many
v_call: TRBV7-2

cdr3_nt: TGTGCCAGCAGCCCCGGGCATTCAGATACGCAGTATTTT
cdr3_aa: CASSPGHSDTQYF
d_call: NA
j_call: TRBJ2-3
clone_size: NA
v_call: TRBV7-6

cdr3_nt: TGTGCCAGCAGTTCCCTCTTTTCCGGGACAAAAAGCGGCAATGAGCAGTTCTTC
cdr3_aa: CASSSLFSGTKSGNEQFF
d_call: NA
j_call: TRBJ2-1
clone_size: NA
v_call: TRBV27

cdr3_nt: TGTGCCAGCAGCTTCCCCGGACTAGCGGGAGGGCCTCGCGATACGCAGTATTTT
cdr3_aa: CASSFPGLAGGPRDTQYF
d_call: TRBD2
j_call: TRBJ2-3
clone_size: many
v_call: TRBV7-2

cdr3_nt: TGTGCCAGCACCCCGGGACTAGCGGGTTACAATGAGCAGTTCTTC
cdr3_aa: CASTPGLAGYNEQFF
d_call: TRBD2
j_call: TRBJ2-1
clone_size: few
v_call: TRBV7-8

cdr3_nt: TGTGCCAGCAGCTCCCCCCGAGGTTTAGCGGACACTGAAGCTTTCTTT
cdr3_aa: CASSSPRGLADTEAFF
d_call: NA
j_call: TRBJ1-1
clone_size: many
v_call: TRBV7-9

cdr3_nt: TGTGCCAGCAGCACTTTGGGAGAGACCCAGTACTTC
cdr3_aa: CASSTLGETQYF
d_call: NA
j_call: TRBJ2-5
clone_size: few
v_call: TRBV6-1

cdr3_nt: TGTGCCAGTAGTTCCGCGACACAGGGGAACCTATGGCCGCGGACTGAAGCTTTCTTT
cdr3_aa: CASSSATQGNLWPRTEAFF
d_call: TRBD1
j_call: TRBJ1-1
clone_size: few
v_call: TRBV19

cdr3_nt: TGTGCCAGCAGCCCCCAGGGGGGGTACCAAGAGACCCAGTACTTC
cdr3_aa: CASSPQGGYQETQYF
d_call: NA
j_call: TRBJ2-5
clone_size: NA
v_call: TRBV7-3

cdr3_nt: TGTGCCAGCAGCTCTATAGGGGGGGCCGCCGGGGAGCTGTTTTTT
cdr3_aa: CASSSIGGAAGELFF
d_call: NA
j_call: TRBJ2-2
clone_size: few
v_call: TRBV7-2

cdr3_nt: TGTGCCAGCAGGGAACTAGCGGGAGGAGTGGCAGATACGCAGTATTTT
cdr3_aa: CASRELAGGVADTQYF
d_call: TRBD2
j_call: TRBJ2-3
clone_size: NA
v_call: TRBV6-5

cdr3_nt: TGTGCCACGAGCCCCAATACAGGGGGAAACACTGAAGCTTTCTTT
cdr3_aa: CATSPNTGGNTEAFF
d_call: TRBD1
j_call: TRBJ1-1
clone_size: NA
v_call: TRBV6-2/TRBV6-3

cdr3_nt: TGTGCCATCAGATCGGGAACGCTGAACTATGGCTACACCTTC
cdr3_aa: CAIRSGTLNYGYTF
d_call: NA
j_call: TRBJ1-2
clone_size: few
v_call: TRBV10-3

cdr3_nt: TGTGCCAGCAGCCACAGGACAGGGAGGGGTACTGAAGCTTTCTTT
cdr3_aa: CASSHRTGRGTEAFF
d_call: TRBD1
j_call: TRBJ1-1
clone_size: NA
v_call: TRBV14

cdr3_nt: TGTGCCTGGTCGAACACTGAAGCTTTCTTT
cdr3_aa: CAWSNTEAFF
d_call: NA
j_call: TRBJ1-1
clone_size: NA
v_call: TRBV30

cdr3_nt: TGTGCCAGCCTTCGGGGGGCTACGGGCACCGGGGAGCTGTTTTTT
cdr3_aa: CASLRGATGTGELFF
d_call: NA
j_call: TRBJ2-2
clone_size: many
v_call: TRBV7-6

cdr3_nt: TGTGCCAGCAGCTTACTAGGAAACACCATATATTTT
cdr3_aa: CASSLLGNTIYF
d_call: NA
j_call: TRBJ1-3
clone_size: many
v_call: TRBV7-2

cdr3_nt: TGTGCCAGCAGCGCCCTCTCCAAGGGTGACACTGAAGCTTTCTTT
cdr3_aa: CASSALSKGDTEAFF
d_call: NA
j_call: TRBJ1-1
clone_size: many
v_call: TRBV7-6